The T cell receptor beta chain under discussion was sequenced for a study of shared clonotypes between healthy human individuals. Overall study: Each donor's CD4 naive and CD4 memory cells filled three plates apiece, CD8 naive two, and CD8 memory one.

CDR1 is LNHDA, CDR2 SQIVND, per germline (reference sequence). The CDR3 runs 12 residues. Trimming stripped 3 bases from V and 12 bases from J, with 12 bases between. The assay ran at deep level. Measured with immunoSEQ multiplex PCR; TCRdb has only the in-frame clones, and not every one. This sample yields a few million clones, of which 85% to 95% are seen a single time; under 0.15% belongs to the top ten. The rearrangement joins TRBV19 to TRBJ1-5; D uncertain. This receptor was taken from a man between 18 and 29 years old in good health. The sequencing input was naive CD4+ T cells sorted from blood. Specified subset: CD45RA+ positively selected. CDR3 coding DNA: TGTGCCAGTAGTATGGGGTTAAAGCGCCAGCATTTT. Translating it yields CASSMGLKRQHF.